One sample yielded the 5 T cell receptor beta chains listed below, sequenced in a study of STAT5B mutations in CD4+ large granular lymphocyte leukemia. The data were produced by immunoSEQ multiplex PCR, yet TCRdb's version contains in-frame clones alone and is incomplete. The sample lists about 33,000 clones, 60% to 80% occurring once. Input material: CD4+ T cells from blood buffy coats. All receptors come from a human donor in good health.

The chain uses TRBV6-6 and TRBJ2-4; no firm D call. There are 14 residues in the CDR3. Germline loops: CDR1 MNHNY, CDR2 SVGAGI (reference sequence). Trimming stripped 4 bases from V and 8 bases from J, with 15 bases between. CDR3 bases: TGTGCCAGCAGTTTTCGGTCCTCCTGGGACATTCAGTACTTC. Translated: CASSFRSSWDIQYF.

A few counts support this clone. The V and J genes are TRBV7-9 and TRBJ1-2; weak D call: TRBD1 (5 bases). V shed 1 base and J shed 5 bases, with 14 bases lying between them. The CDR3 spans 15 residues. Germline V lookup: CDR1 SEHNR, CDR2 FQNEAQ (reference sequence). Written as DNA, the CDR3 is TGTGCCAGCAGCTTAGGAGGTTTGGGGGGGTATGGCTACACCTTC. Its translation is CASSLGGLGGYGYTF.

J is TRBJ2-3 and V is TRBV19; weak D call: TRBD2 (6 bases). This CDR3 contains 15 residues. Looked up from germline, CDR1 is LNHDA and CDR2 is SQIVND (reference sequence). The germline V and J ends were trimmed by 10 bases and 1 base, with 18 bases remaining between them. CDR3 protein: CATNGGTRGTDTQYF. The CDR3 bases are TGTGCCACTAATGGGGGGACCCGGGGCACAGATACGCAGTATTTT.

CDR3 residues: CATSRELGPYGYTF. The DNA of the CDR3 is TGTGCCACCAGCAGAGAATTAGGGCCCTATGGCTACACCTTC. The chain joins TRBV15 to TRBJ1-2; D remains unclear. CDR1 LNHNV and CDR2 YYDKDF come from the germline V gene (reference sequence). CDR3 length equals 14 residues. Trimming left V 0 bases short and J 4 bases short, with 9 bases between. Combining the CDR3 with reference TRBV15 and TRBJ1-2 gives the whole variable domain DAMVIQNPRYQVTQFGKPVTLSCSQTLNHNVMYWYQQKSSQAPKLLFHYYDKDFNNEADTPDNFQSRRPNTSFCFLDIRSPGLGDTAMYLCATSRELGPYGYTFGSGTRLTVV.

The chain carries TRBV4-2 and TRBJ2-7, with D perhaps matching TRBD1 (6 bases). Germline loops: CDR1 LGHNA, CDR2 YNFKEQ. The length of the CDR3 is 16 residues. V lost 4 bases to trimming and J lost 3 bases, with 19 bases between them. The CDR3: CASSRWGLGDDYEQYF. CDR3 nucleotides: TGTGCCAGCAGCCGATGGGGGCTAGGGGACGACTACGAGCAGTACTTC.